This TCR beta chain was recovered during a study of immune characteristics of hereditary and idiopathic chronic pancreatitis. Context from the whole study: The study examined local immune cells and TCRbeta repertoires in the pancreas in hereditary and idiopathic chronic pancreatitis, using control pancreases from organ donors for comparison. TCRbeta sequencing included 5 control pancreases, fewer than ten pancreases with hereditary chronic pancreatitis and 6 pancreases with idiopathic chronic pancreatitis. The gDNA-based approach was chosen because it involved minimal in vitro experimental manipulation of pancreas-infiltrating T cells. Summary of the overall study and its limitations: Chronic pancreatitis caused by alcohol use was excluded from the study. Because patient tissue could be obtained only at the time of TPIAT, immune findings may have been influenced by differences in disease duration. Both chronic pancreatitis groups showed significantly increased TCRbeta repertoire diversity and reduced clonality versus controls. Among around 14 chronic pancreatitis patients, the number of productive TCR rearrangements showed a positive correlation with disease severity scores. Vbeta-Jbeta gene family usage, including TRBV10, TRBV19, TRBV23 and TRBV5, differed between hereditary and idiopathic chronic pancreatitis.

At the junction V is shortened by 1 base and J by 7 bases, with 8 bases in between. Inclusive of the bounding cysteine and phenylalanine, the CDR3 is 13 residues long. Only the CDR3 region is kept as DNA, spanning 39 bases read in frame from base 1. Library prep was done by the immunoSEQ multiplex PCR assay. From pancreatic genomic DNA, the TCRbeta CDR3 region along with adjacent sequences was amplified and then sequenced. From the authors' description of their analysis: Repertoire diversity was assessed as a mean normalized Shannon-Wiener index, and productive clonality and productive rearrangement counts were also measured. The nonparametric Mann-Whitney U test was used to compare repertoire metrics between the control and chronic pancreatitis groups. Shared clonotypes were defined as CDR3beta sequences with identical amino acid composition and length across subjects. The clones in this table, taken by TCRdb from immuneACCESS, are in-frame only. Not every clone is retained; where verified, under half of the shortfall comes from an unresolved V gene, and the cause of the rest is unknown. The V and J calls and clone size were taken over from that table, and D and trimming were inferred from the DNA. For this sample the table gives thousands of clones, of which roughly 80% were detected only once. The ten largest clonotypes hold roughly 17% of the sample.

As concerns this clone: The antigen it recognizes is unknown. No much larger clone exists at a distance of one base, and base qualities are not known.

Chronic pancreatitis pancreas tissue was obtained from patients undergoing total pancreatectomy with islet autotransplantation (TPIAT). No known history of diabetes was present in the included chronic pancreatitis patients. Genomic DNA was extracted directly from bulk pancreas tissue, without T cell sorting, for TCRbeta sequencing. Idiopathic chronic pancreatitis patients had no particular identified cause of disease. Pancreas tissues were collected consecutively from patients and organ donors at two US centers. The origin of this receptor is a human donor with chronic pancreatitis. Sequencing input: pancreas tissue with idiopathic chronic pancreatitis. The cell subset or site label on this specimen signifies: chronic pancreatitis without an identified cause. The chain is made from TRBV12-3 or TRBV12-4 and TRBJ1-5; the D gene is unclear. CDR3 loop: CASSLDRGQPQHF. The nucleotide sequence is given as TGTGCCAGCAGTTTAGACCGTGGACAGCCCCAGCATTTT.